The 2 T cell receptor beta chains reported below all come from one sample, sequenced in a study of cytomegalovirus exposure and HLA in healthy donors. Repertoires were generated with immunoSEQ multiplex PCR, while TCRdb's copy carries only in-frame clones and drops some. The table has around 260,000 clones, about 90% seen once. Sequenced input: PBMCs. Receptor source: a woman younger than 45 in good health and CMV-seronegative.

This chain joins TRBV2 and TRBJ2-1, with 12 positions matching TRBD2. CDR1 SNHLY and CDR2 FYNNEI come from the germline V gene. This CDR3 region has 15 residues. The junction had 5 bases not matched to a gene; V was cut back by 4 bases and J by 7 bases. The chain's CDR3 is CASSVRTSGINEQFF. The CDR3 nucleotides read TGTGCCAGCAGTGTGAGGACTAGCGGGATAAATGAGCAGTTCTTC.

V gene TRBV15 combines with J gene TRBJ2-5; D perhaps matches TRBD2 (6 bases). From germline, CDR1 is LNHNV and CDR2 YYDKDF (reference sequence). This CDR3 is 16 amino acids long. V was pared by 2 bases and J by 5 bases, with 18 bases between. The chain's CDR3 is CATSRSRGVVGETQYF. In DNA form, the CDR3 reads TGTGCCACCAGCAGATCTCGCGGGGTTGTAGGGGAGACCCAGTACTTC.